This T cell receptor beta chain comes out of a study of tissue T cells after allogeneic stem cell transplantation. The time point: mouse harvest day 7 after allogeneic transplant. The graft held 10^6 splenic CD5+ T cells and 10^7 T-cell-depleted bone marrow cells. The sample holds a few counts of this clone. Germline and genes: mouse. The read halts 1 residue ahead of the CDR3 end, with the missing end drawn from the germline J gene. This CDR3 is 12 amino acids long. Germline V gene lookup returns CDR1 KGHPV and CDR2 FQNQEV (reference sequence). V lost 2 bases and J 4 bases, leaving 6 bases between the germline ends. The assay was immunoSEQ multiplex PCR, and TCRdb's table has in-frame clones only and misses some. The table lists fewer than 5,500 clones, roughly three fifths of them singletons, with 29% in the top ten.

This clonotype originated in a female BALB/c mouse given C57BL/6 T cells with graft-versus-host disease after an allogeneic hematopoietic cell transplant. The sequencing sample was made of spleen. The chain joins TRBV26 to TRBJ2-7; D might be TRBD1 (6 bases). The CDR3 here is CASSLGTYEQYF. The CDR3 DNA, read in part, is TGTGCCAGCAGTCTGGGGACATATGAACAGTAC.